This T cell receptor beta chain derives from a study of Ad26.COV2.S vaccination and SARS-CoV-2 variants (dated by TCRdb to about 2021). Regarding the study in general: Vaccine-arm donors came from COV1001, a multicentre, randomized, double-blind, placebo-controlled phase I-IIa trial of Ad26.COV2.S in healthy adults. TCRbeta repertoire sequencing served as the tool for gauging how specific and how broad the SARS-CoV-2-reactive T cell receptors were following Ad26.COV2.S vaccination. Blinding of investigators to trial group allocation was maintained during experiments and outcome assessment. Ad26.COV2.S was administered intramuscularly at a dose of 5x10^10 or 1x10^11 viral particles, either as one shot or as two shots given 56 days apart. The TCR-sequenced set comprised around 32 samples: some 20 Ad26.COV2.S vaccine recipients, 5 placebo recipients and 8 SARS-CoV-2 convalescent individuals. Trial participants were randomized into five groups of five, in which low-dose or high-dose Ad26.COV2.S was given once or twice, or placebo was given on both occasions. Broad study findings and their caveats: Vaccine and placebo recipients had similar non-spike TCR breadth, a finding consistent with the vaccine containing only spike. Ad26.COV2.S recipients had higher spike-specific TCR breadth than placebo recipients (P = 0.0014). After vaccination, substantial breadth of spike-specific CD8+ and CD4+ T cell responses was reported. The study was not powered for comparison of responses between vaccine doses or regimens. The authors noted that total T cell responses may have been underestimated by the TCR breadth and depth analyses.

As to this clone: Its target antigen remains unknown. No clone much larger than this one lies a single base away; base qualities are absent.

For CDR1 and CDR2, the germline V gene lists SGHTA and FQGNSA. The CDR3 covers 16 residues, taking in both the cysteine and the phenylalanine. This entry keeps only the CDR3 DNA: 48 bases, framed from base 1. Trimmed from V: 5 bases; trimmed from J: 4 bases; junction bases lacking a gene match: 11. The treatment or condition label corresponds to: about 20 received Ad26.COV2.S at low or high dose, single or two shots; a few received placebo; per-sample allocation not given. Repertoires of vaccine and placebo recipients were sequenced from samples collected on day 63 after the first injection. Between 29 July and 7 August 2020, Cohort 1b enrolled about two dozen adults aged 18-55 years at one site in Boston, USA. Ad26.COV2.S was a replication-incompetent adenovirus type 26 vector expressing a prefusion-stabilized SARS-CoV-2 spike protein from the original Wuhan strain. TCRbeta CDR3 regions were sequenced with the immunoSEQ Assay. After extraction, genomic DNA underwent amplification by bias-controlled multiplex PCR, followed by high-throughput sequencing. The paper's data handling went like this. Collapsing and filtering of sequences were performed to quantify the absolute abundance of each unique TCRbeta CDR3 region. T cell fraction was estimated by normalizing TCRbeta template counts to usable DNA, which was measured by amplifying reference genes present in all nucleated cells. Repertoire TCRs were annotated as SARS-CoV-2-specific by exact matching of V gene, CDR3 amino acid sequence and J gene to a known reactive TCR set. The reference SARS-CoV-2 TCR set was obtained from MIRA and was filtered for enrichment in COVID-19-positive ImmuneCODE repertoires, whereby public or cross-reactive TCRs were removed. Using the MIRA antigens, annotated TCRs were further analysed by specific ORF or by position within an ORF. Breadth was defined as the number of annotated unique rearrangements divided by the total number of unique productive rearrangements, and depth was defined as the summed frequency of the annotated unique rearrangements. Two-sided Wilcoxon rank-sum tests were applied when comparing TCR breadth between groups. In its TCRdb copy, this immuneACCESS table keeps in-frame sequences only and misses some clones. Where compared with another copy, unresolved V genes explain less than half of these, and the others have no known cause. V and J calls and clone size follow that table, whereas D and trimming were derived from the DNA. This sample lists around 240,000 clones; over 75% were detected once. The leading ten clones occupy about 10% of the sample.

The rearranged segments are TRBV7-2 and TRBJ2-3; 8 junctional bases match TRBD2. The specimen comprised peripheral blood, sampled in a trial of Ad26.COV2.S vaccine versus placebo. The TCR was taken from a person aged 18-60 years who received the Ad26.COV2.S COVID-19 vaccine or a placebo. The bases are TGTGCCAGCAGCCTCTTAGGACTAGCCTTCTCAGATACGCAGTATTTT. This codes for CASSLLGLAFSDTQYF.